This TCR beta chain was identified during a study of CD8+CD57+ T cells in acquired aplastic anemia. The TCR beta profiling, which covered VDJ combination and CDR3 sequence, was carried out using genomic DNA as the template. In TCRdb, the reads were re-called with MiXCR into one record per CDR3 protein. The sample records some 150,000 distinct CDR3 sequences, around 75% being singletons. Patients sequenced had flow cytometry evidence of CD8+CD57+ cell expansion. Note on this clonotype: The missing conserved phenylalanine or tryptophan at the end of this CDR3 makes a read error likely.

Germline V gene sequence: CDR1 LNHDA, CDR2 SQIVND (reference sequence). This CDR3 region has 14 residues. The specimen was sorted CD4+, CD8+, or CD8+CD57+ T cells (not recorded which) from PBMCs. The V call is TRBV19, the J call TRBJ2-4, with D possibly being TRBD1 (6 bases). The receptor was isolated from a human donor with aplastic anemia. CDR3 residues: CASSPVGPGDIQYL. The CDR3 bases are TGTGCAAGTAGTCCTGTAGGCCCAGGGGACATTCAGTACCTC.